What follows are 14 T cell receptor beta chains derived from one specimen sequenced in a study of T cells in Graves' hyperthyroidism and ophthalmopathy. TCR beta CDR3 region amplification was performed from RNA transcripts. The HTBI primer set served for first-round RT-PCR of the TCR CDR3. MiXCR, run by TCRdb on the multiplex PCR reads, gives a single entry per CDR3 protein. This sample yields a few hundred thousand distinct CDR3 sequences, of which roughly 15% are seen a single time; less than 20% belongs to the top ten. Sequenced sample: blood. Source of these receptors: a woman aged 25 to 39 with Graves' ophthalmopathy.

This clonotype was seen a handful of times. This chain links TRBV19 with TRBJ1-3, with D possibly being TRBD1 (5 bases). Trimming stripped 10 bases from V and 0 bases from J, with 13 bases between. Germline CDR1 is LNHDA and CDR2 is SQIVND (reference sequence). There are 14 residues in the CDR3. CDR3 in DNA: TGTGCCACCGAGGGACCCGACTCTGGAAACACCATATATTTT. It yields the protein CATEGPDSGNTIYF.

In its sample, this clonotype was seen a few times. The V call is TRBV5-1, the J call TRBJ1-1; no firm D call. This CDR3 is 12 amino acids long. The V end was cut by 1 base, the J end by 11 bases, with 12 bases between. Germline CDR1 SGHRS, CDR2 YFSETQ. CDR3 region: CASSLTGLGAFF. In nucleotides, the CDR3 is TGCGCCAGCAGCTTGACGGGTCTGGGGGCTTTCTTT. Complete variable domain (other parts from reference TRBV5-1 and TRBJ1-1): KAGVTQTPRYLIKTRGQQVTLSCSPISGHRSVSWYQQTPGQGLQFLFEYFSETQRNKGNFPGRFSGRQFSNSRSEMNVSTLELGDSALYLCASSLTGLGAFFGQGTRLTVV.

There are a few counts of this clonotype. The chain uses TRBV5-5 and TRBJ1-1; D gene uncertain. V gave up 0 bases and J gave up 1 base, with 16 bases separating them. This CDR3 has 17 residues. Germline V lookup: CDR1 SGHKS, CDR2 YYEKEE (reference sequence). The CDR3 loop reads CASSLAFFGFRNTEAFF. In DNA form, the CDR3 reads TGTGCCAGCAGCTTGGCTTTCTTCGGGTTTAGGAACACTGAAGCTTTCTTT.

This clonotype was recorded many times. The CDR3 sequence: CASSQDALAGDEQFF. The CDR3 nucleotides read TGTGCCAGCAGCCAAGACGCCCTAGCGGGCGATGAGCAGTTCTTC. The genes are TRBV3-1 and TRBJ2-1; 8 nucleotides line up with TRBD2. Germline V gene sequence: CDR1 LGHDT, CDR2 YNNKEL (reference sequence). This CDR3 has 15 amino acids. J lost 8 bases, V lost 0 bases, and 6 bases had no gene match.

Comments on this clonotype: A much larger clone differs from this one at a single base, so this may be a read error. The chain employs TRBV28 and TRBJ2-3, with 9 bases lining up with TRBD2. The germline V gene has CDR1 MDHEN and CDR2 SYDVKM. This CDR3 spans 17 amino acids. CDR3 residues: CAGSLSTSGLSTDTQYF. DNA for the CDR3: TGTGCCGGCAGTTTATCGACTAGCGGATTAAGTACAGATACGCAGTATTTT.

This clonotype was seen only a few times. The V gene is TRBV10-3, the J gene TRBJ1-5; no reliable D call. This CDR3 contains 14 residues. Germline V gene data show CDR1 as ENHRY and CDR2 as SYGVKD. V lost 3 bases, J lost 9 bases, and 15 bases lay in between. The CDR3 DNA sequence: TGTGCCATCAGTGAAGCGGGATATCAGTGGCCCCAGCATTTT. Amino acids: CAISEAGYQWPQHF.

The table lists this clonotype with many counts. V gene TRBV12-3 or TRBV12-4 combines with J gene TRBJ1-5, with no clear D. The CDR3 runs to 15 residues. V was shortened by 4 bases and J by 0 bases, with 10 bases between the two germline ends. CDR3 in amino acids: CASSSDGFSNQPQHF. The CDR3 DNA is TGTGCCAGCAGTTCTGACGGCTTTAGCAATCAGCCCCAGCATTTT.

This clonotype was observed at least ten times. The chain employs TRBV18 and TRBJ2-1; D is undetermined. The V gene lost 3 bases and the J gene lost 0 bases, with 9 bases spanning the gap. CDR1 is KGHSH, CDR2 LQKENI, per germline. The CDR3 covers 15 residues. This CDR3 is CASSPRTSSYNEQFF. In nucleotides, the CDR3 is TGTGCCAGCTCACCCAGGACGAGCTCCTACAATGAGCAGTTCTTC.

V gene TRBV20-1 combines with J gene TRBJ2-1; 10 bases are a match to TRBD1. In germline, CDR1 is DFQATT, CDR2 SNEGSKA (reference sequence). The CDR3 extends over 18 amino acids. Trimming took 3 bases from V and 0 from J; bases not matched to a gene: 11. The CDR3 DNA sequence: TGCAGTGCTAGCCCTCTGGGACAGGGGCAGAGCTCCTACAATGAGCAGTTCTTC. This codes for CSASPLGQGQSSYNEQFF.

The chain joins TRBV11-2 to TRBJ1-4; the D gene is possibly TRBD1 (5 bases). Trimming removed 3 bases at V and 6 bases at J, with 14 bases between. The V gene's germline CDR1 is SGHAT and CDR2 FQNNGV. The CDR3 runs 15 residues. The CDR3 coding sequence is TGTGCCAGCAGCTTCTACGCCGGAGGGGATGAAAAACTGTTTTTT. Its translation: CASSFYAGGDEKLFF.

This clonotype was counted at least ten times. The rearrangement joins TRBV2 to TRBJ1-2; 9 positions agree with TRBD1. This CDR3 contains 14 residues. Germline V gene lookup returns CDR1 SNHLY and CDR2 FYNNEI. V dropped 7 bases and J dropped 6; count of bases not matched to a gene: 9. CDR3 loop: CASKASWTGDGYTF. Here the CDR3 DNA reads TGTGCCAGCAAGGCCTCCTGGACAGGGGATGGCTACACCTTC.

The sample holds many counts of this clonotype. The J gene is TRBJ1-2, the V gene TRBV12-3 or TRBV12-4; D is unresolved. Deletions cut 0 bases from V and 3 bases from J, with 14 bases between. This CDR3 has 16 amino acids. The CDR3 coding sequence is TGTGCCAGCAGTTTAGCGGAGGTTCTCCGTCACTATGGCTACACCTTC. This gives the protein CASSLAEVLRHYGYTF.

This clonotype was observed many times. V usage is TRBV13 and J usage is TRBJ2-5; D not resolved. The CDR3 loop spans 16 amino acids. Trimming took 6 bases from V and 5 from J, leaving 22 bases between them. Germline-derived CDR1 and CDR2 are PRHDT and FYEKMQ (reference sequence). Here the CDR3 DNA reads TGTGCCAGCAGTCCGTCTGACGGTGGCTATTGGGAGACCCAGTACTTC. It yields the protein CASSPSDGGYWETQYF.

The rearrangement uses TRBV28 and TRBJ2-2; the match to TRBD2 covers 9 bases. Germline V gene data show CDR1 as MDHEN and CDR2 as SYDVKM. The V segment lost 3 bases and the J segment 6 bases; nucleotides outside the gene matches: 5. The CDR3 covers 15 residues. CDR3 protein: CASSFPGGGAGELFF. The CDR3 DNA is TGTGCCAGCAGTTTCCCTGGCGGGGGGGCCGGGGAGCTGTTTTTT. Using reference TRBV28 and TRBJ2-2 for the parts outside the CDR3, the full variable domain is DVKVTQSSRYLVKRTGEKVFLECVQDMDHENMFWYRQDPGLGLRLIYFSYDVKMKEKGDIPEGYSVSREKKERFSLILESASTNQTSMYLCASSFPGGGAGELFFGEGSRLTVL.